The 19 T cell receptor beta chains listed next were all sequenced from one sample in a study of cytomegalovirus exposure and HLA in healthy donors. Primers for the PCR totalled 60 Vbeta and 13 Jbeta. Sequenced by immunoSEQ multiplex PCR; TCRdb stores in-frame clones only, minus some. The sample lists approximately 160,000 clones; 76% were seen once. The sample taken for sequencing was PBMCs. These receptors were obtained from a female donor in good health and CMV-seronegative.

CDR3 coding DNA: TGTGCCAGCAGTGTCGGGACAGACAGCTATGGCTACACCTTC. It yields the protein CASSVGTDSYGYTF. The chain links TRBV25-1 to TRBJ1-2; 7 nucleotides agree with TRBD1. CDR1 is MGHDK and CDR2 is SYGVNS in the germline V gene. After removal of 4 bases from V and 4 bases from J, the junction contained 6 bases not matched to a gene. CDR3 length: 14 amino acids.

The chain has TRBV5-1 and TRBJ1-2, with D maybe TRBD1 (5 bases). The CDR3 spans 14 residues. With 4 bases removed from V and 2 bases from J, the gap between germline ends came to 12 bases. Germline V gene data show CDR1 as SGHRS and CDR2 as YFSETQ. CDR3 nucleotide sequence: TGCGCCAGCAGCGCGGGGACCTTAAACTATGGCTACACCTTC. This sequence encodes CASSAGTLNYGYTF.

This chain links TRBV4-2 with TRBJ1-1, with D possibly being TRBD1 (6 bases). CDR1 and CDR2 from the germline V gene are LGHNA and YNFKEQ. Trimming pared 1 base from V and 4 bases from J, leaving 16 bases between. The CDR3 totals 16 residues. In nucleotides, the CDR3 is TGTGCCAGCAGCCAAGTGGGGGCGAGGTTAATCACTGAAGCTTTCTTT. Its protein product is CASSQVGARLITEAFF.

The genes are TRBV4-2 and TRBJ1-2, with D possibly being TRBD1 (5 bases). The V end was cut by 0 bases, the J end by 8 bases, with 10 bases between. The CDR3 totals 13 residues. Germline CDR1 and CDR2: LGHNA and YNFKEQ. CDR3 sequence (DNA): TGTGCCAGCAGCCAAGAATCAGGGTACGGCTACACCTTC. Translation gives CASSQESGYGYTF.

V is TRBV5-1 and J is TRBJ1-6; 7 bases agree with TRBD1. After removal of 0 bases from V and 6 bases from J, the junction contained 6 bases not matched to a gene. This CDR3 has 16 residues. Germline V lookup: CDR1 SGHRS, CDR2 YFSETQ. The CDR3 region has the DNA TGCGCCAGCAGCTTGGTTGGGGACAGCGGTAATTCACCCCTCCACTTT. This translates into CASSLVGDSGNSPLHF.

The DNA of the CDR3 is TGTGCCAGCAGCAGGGACAGAAACCTGGGGGGCTACACCTTC. Translating gives CASSRDRNLGGYTF. This chain connects TRBV7-2 to TRBJ1-2; 7 nucleotides agree with TRBD1. Trimming at V came to 5 bases and at J to 8 bases, leaving 11 bases not matched to a gene. The CDR3 contains 14 residues. The germline V gene has CDR1 SGHTA and CDR2 FQGNSA.

J is TRBJ2-5 and V is TRBV6-1; the D is unclear. The end of the DNA aligns better with TRBJ2-7, so the J call may be wrong. Germline V CDR1 and CDR2: MNHNS, SASEGT. The CDR3 length is 13 residues. The CDR3, as DNA: TGTGCCAGCAGTGAAAGACAACCCTACGAGCAGTACTTC. Protein product: CASSERQPYEQYF.

The rearrangement joins TRBV15 to TRBJ2-3; TRBD1 might be the D (6 bases). Germline-derived CDR1 and CDR2 are LNHNV and YYDKDF (reference sequence). The CDR3 spans 15 residues. V was pared by 3 bases and J by 2 bases, with 12 bases between. CDR3 bases: TGTGCCACCAGCAGGGGCCACAGGGACACAGATACGCAGTATTTT. Its protein is CATSRGHRDTDTQYF.

The chain couples TRBV15 to TRBJ2-5; tentatively, D is TRBD1 (5 bases). Deletions cut 0 bases from V and 5 bases from J, with 13 bases between. Germline V gene data show CDR1 as LNHNV and CDR2 as YYDKDF (reference sequence). The CDR3 extends over 15 amino acids. CDR3 in amino acids: CATSRDSETAETQYF. CDR3 nucleotides: TGTGCCACCAGCAGAGATTCGGAGACAGCGGAGACCCAGTACTTC.

The gene calls are TRBV10-3 and TRBJ1-2, with 8 positions matching TRBD1. J gave up 4 bases and V 0 bases, and 1 base lay outside the gene matches. The V gene's germline CDR1 is ENHRY and CDR2 SYGVKD. CDR3 length equals 14 residues. The DNA of the CDR3 is TGTGCCATCAGTGAGTCGGGACAGGCCTATGGCTACACCTTC. Protein sequence: CAISESGQAYGYTF.

The chain has TRBV9 and TRBJ1-4; D possibly corresponds to TRBD1 (6 bases). The CDR3 is 16 residues long. With 0 bases removed from V and 7 bases from J, the gap between germline ends came to 16 bases. Germline V gene sequence: CDR1 SGDLS, CDR2 YYNGEE. CDR3 nucleotides: TGTGCCAGCAGCGTAGGAGTGGGAGCGACAGGTGAAAAACTGTTTTTT. It encodes CASSVGVGATGEKLFF.

This rearrangement joins TRBV18 to TRBJ2-7; tentatively, D is TRBD1 (6 bases). The ends were cut back, 3 bases at V and 2 bases at J, with 11 bases in the middle. The germline CDR1 and CDR2 sequences are KGHSH and LQKENI. The CDR3 sequence is 14 residues long. The CDR3 DNA reads TGTGCCAGCTCACCGCGTCAGGGGCCCTACGAGCAGTACTTC. Amino acid sequence: CASSPRQGPYEQYF. The full variable domain, with the rest looked up from reference TRBV18 and TRBJ2-7, is NAGVMQNPRHLVRRRGQEARLRCSPMKGHSHVYWYRQLPEEGLKFMVYLQKENIIDESGMPKERFSAEFPKEGPSILRIQQVVRGDSAAYFCASSPRQGPYEQYFGPGTRLTVT.

The chain links TRBV5-1 to TRBJ1-2; TRBD1 is a possible D gene (5 bases). Germline lookup yields CDR1 SGHRS and CDR2 YFSETQ. The CDR3 is made up of 14 amino acids. V was cut by 1 base and J by 2 bases, with 9 bases left in between. This CDR3 reads CASSLIQGNYGYTF. The CDR3 DNA sequence: TGCGCCAGCAGCTTGATCCAGGGCAACTATGGCTACACCTTC.

The chain carries TRBV7-6 and TRBJ1-3; no definite D call. This CDR3 spans 14 amino acids. CDR1 SGHVS and CDR2 FNYEAQ come from the germline V gene. Trimming left V 2 bases short and J 0 bases short, with 5 bases between. CDR3 protein: CASSLPSSGNTIYF. CDR3 DNA: TGTGCCAGCAGCTTACCGAGCTCTGGAAACACCATATATTTT.

This chain connects TRBV15 to TRBJ2-6; D remains unclear. Germline V lookup: CDR1 LNHNV, CDR2 YYDKDF (reference sequence). The CDR3 is 13 residues long. Trimming pared 8 bases from V and 3 bases from J, leaving 8 bases between. CDR3 sequence reads: CATRVVGANVLTF. CDR3 coding DNA: TGTGCCACCCGAGTGGTTGGGGCCAACGTCCTGACTTTC.

The CDR3 DNA reads as TGCGCCAGCAGCCCCGGGACACCTAAAGAGACCCAGTACTTC. It translates to CASSPGTPKETQYF. This sequence joins TRBV5-1 and TRBJ2-5; possibly TRBD1 for D (6 bases). CDR1 and CDR2 from the germline V gene are SGHRS and YFSETQ. The V gene lost 4 bases and the J gene lost 3 bases, with 13 bases spanning the gap. The CDR3 spans 14 residues. Filled out from reference TRBV5-1 and TRBJ2-5, the complete variable domain reads KAGVTQTPRYLIKTRGQQVTLSCSPISGHRSVSWYQQTPGQGLQFLFEYFSETQRNKGNFPGRFSGRQFSNSRSEMNVSTLELGDSALYLCASSPGTPKETQYFGPGTRLLVL.

The chain uses TRBV6-5 and TRBJ2-3; tentative D call: TRBD2 (5 bases). Trimming took off 9 bases at V and 2 bases at J, with 12 bases between the two ends. The CDR3 loop spans 13 amino acids. In germline, CDR1 is MNHEY, CDR2 SVGAGI. The CDR3: CASGLTLTDTQYF. CDR3 sequence (DNA): TGTGCCAGTGGACTTACGCTCACAGATACGCAGTATTTT.

V usage is TRBV6-5 and J usage is TRBJ1-1, with D tentatively TRBD1 (6 bases). The CDR3 totals 16 residues. Trimming cost V 2 bases and J 5 bases, with 18 bases left between them. Germline CDR1 and CDR2: MNHEY and SVGAGI. The DNA for the CDR3 is TGTGCCAGCAGTTACGCTTCCGGCAGGGGCAGGACTGAAGCTTTCTTT. It specifies CASSYASGRGRTEAFF.

V usage is TRBV7-2 and J usage is TRBJ1-4, with 7 bases matching TRBD1. V lost 4 bases and J lost 5; bases outside the gene matches: 4. CDR1 and CDR2 (germline): SGHTA, FQGNSA. The CDR3 has 14 amino acids. The CDR3 loop is CASSWTGGNEKLFF. The CDR3 DNA is TGTGCCAGCAGCTGGACAGGCGGAAATGAAAAACTGTTTTTT.